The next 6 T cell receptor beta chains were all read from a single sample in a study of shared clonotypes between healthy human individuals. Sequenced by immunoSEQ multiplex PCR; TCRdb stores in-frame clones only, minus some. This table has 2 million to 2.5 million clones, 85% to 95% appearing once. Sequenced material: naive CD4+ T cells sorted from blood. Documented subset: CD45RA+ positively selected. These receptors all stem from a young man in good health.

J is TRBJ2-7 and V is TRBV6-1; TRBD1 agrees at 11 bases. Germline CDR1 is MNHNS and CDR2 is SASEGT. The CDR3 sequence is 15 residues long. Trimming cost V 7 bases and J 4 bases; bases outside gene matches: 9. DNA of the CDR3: TGTGCCAGCACCTCGGGGGGGACAGGGGGATACGAGCAGTACTTC. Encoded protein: CASTSGGTGGYEQYF.

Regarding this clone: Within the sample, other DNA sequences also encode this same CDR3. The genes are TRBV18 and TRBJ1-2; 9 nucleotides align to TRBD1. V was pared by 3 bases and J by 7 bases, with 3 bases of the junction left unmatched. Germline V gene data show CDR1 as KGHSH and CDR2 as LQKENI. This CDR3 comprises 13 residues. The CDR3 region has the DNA TGTGCCAGCTCACCGGACAGGGGCTCTGGCTACACCTTC. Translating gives CASSPDRGSGYTF.

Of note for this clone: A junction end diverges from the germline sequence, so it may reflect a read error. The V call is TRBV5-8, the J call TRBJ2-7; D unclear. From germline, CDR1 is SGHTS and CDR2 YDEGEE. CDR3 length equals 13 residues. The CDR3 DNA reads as TGTGCCAGCACCTTGCTCCTATACTACGAGCAGTACTTC. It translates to CASTLLLYYEQYF.

This chain's CDR3 is CASSRGQGSNEQYF. DNA for the CDR3: TGTGCCAGCAGCCGAGGACAGGGTAGCAACGAGCAGTACTTC. V gene TRBV6-5 combines with J gene TRBJ2-7, with TRBD1 identical over 8 bases. V was clipped by 6 bases and J by 5 bases; unmatched bases: 9. From germline, CDR1 is MNHEY and CDR2 SVGAGI. The CDR3 has 14 amino acids.

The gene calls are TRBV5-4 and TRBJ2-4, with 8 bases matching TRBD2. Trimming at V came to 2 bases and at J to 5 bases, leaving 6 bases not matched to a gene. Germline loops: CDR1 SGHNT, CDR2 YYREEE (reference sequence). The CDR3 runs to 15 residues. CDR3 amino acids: CASSLNSGAENIQYF. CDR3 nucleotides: TGTGCCAGCAGCTTAAATAGCGGGGCCGAAAACATTCAGTACTTC.

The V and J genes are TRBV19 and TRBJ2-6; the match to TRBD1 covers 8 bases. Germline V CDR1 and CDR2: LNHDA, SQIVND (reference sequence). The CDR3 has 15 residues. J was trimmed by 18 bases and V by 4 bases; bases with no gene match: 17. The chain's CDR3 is CASSNPRTGSVDPTF. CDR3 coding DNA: TGTGCCAGTAGTAACCCTAGGACAGGGTCTGTGGATCCGACTTTC.